This T cell receptor (beta chain) was sequenced in a study of cytomegalovirus exposure and HLA in healthy donors. Whole-study results and caveats: V- and J-gene trimming in TCR beta was tied to a missense DCLRE1C variant by an analysis performed later. A later analysis reportedly found that, within productive TCRs, an Asian-associated ancestry cluster had fewer N-insertions than the mean observed across the 666 donors.

It was with 60 Vbeta and 13 Jbeta primers that the PCR ran. TCRdb's table, derived via immunoSEQ multiplex PCR, lists solely in-frame clones and lacks some. The sample has 150,000 to 200,000 clones, about three quarters seen once. The junction had 6 bases not matched to a gene; V was cut back by 3 bases and J by 2 bases. CDR3 size: 16 residues. The V gene's germline CDR1 is SGHNT and CDR2 YYREEE (reference sequence). To note about this clone: Its specificity is not known.

This sequence joins TRBV5-4 and TRBJ1-1, with 11 bases aligning to TRBD1. This sequence originates from a female donor in good health and CMV-seronegative. What was sequenced was PBMCs. The CDR3 region has the DNA TGTGCCAGCAGCTCCGGGACAGGGGGTCTTAACACTGAAGCTTTCTTT. Amino acid sequence: CASSSGTGGLNTEAFF. Using reference TRBV5-4 and TRBJ1-1 for the parts outside the CDR3, the full variable domain is ETGVTQSPTHLIKTRGQQVTLRCSSQSGHNTVSWYQQALGQGPQFIFQYYREEENGRGNFPPRFSGLQFPNYSSELNVNALELDDSALYLCASSSGTGGLNTEAFFGQGTRLTVV.